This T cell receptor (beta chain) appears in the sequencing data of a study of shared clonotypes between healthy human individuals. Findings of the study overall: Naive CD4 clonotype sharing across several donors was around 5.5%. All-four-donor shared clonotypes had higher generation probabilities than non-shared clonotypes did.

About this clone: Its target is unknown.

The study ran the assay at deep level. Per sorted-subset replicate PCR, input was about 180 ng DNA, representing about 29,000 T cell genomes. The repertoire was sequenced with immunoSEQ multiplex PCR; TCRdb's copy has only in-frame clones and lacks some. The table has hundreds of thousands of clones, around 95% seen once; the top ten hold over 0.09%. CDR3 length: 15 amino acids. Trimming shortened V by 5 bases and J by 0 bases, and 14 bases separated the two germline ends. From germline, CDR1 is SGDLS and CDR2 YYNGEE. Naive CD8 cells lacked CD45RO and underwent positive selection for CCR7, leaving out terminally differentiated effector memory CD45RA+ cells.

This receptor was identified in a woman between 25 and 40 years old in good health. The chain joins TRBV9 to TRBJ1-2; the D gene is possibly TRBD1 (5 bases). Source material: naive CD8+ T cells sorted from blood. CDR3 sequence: CASSGFREANYGYTF. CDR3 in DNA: TGTGCCAGCAGTGGGTTCAGGGAGGCTAACTATGGCTACACCTTC.